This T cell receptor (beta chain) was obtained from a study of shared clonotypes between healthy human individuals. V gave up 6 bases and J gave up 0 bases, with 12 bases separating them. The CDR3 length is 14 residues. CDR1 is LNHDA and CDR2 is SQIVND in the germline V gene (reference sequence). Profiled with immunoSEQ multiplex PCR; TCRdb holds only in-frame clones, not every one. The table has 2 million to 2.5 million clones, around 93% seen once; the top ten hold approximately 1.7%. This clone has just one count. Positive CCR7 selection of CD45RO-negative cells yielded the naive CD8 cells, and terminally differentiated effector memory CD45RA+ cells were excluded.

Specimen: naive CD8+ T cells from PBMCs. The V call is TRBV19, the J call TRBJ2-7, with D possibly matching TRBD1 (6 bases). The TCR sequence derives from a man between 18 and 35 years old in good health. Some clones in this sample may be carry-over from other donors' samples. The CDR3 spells CASSPRDNSYEQYF. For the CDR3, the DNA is TGTGCCAGTAGCCCCCGGGACAACTCCTACGAGCAGTACTTC. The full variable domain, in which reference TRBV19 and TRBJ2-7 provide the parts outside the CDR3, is DGGITQSPKYLFRKEGQNVTLSCEQNLNHDAMYWYRQDPGQGLRLIYYSQIVNDFQKGDIAEGYSVSREKKESFPLTVTSAQKNPTAFYLCASSPRDNSYEQYFGPGTRLTVT.